These 2 T cell receptor beta chains share one sample of origin, sequenced in a study of cytomegalovirus exposure and HLA in healthy donors. A multiplex PCR was run with 60 Vbeta primers and 13 Jbeta primers. This table comes from immunoSEQ multiplex PCR, and its TCRdb copy is limited to in-frame clones, with some not included. Of roughly 160,000 clones listed, roughly 80% are singletons. Sequenced sample: PBMCs. All receptors come from a male donor in good health and CMV-seropositive.

A remark on this clone: At one end, the junction sequence differs from germline, possibly due to a read error. The chain combines TRBV28 with TRBJ2-6, with 13 bases identical to TRBD2. This CDR3 is 17 amino acids long. Germline V gene data show CDR1 as MDHEN and CDR2 as SYDVKM. The CDR3 DNA reads TGTGCCAGCAGGACTAGCGGGGGGCCCTCTGGGGCCAACGGCCTGACTTTC. This translates into CASRTSGGPSGANGLTF.

The J gene is TRBJ1-2, the V gene TRBV19, with D maybe TRBD1 (5 bases). The V end lost 7 bases, the J end lost 8 bases, and 17 bases lay between the germline ends. CDR3 length: 13 residues. CDR1 and CDR2 from the germline V gene are LNHDA and SQIVND (reference sequence). CDR3 region: CASTRATGEGYTF. In DNA form, the CDR3 reads TGTGCCAGTACCAGGGCGACGGGCGAGGGCTACACCTTC.